The clone carrying this TCR beta chain showed up just a few times. TCRdb analysed the 5' RACE reads with MiXCR anew, one entry per CDR3 protein. The profile shows roughly 250,000 distinct CDR3 sequences, around 17% of them singletons. The entry originates in a study of T-cell memory formation after mild COVID-19. The CDR3 loop spans 15 amino acids. V was clipped by 5 bases and J by 0 bases, with 13 bases between them. This sequence was found in a man between 18 and 35 years old who had mild COVID-19 (a few samples of this study predate the infection). Cell type and time point are not known. Sequences were obtained from PBMCs or a T cell subset sorted from them (not recorded which). The V call is TRBV12-3 or TRBV12-4, the J call TRBJ1-2; no clear D gene. The chain's CDR3 is CASSSRRTTNYGYTF. The CDR3 DNA follows: TGTGCCAGCAGTAGCCGTAGGACTACTAACTATGGCTACACCTTC.